This T cell receptor (beta chain) is drawn from a study of regulatory T cells in long-lasting Graves disease. This clonotype was recorded many times. Its antigen is unidentified. J gave up 7 bases and V 2 bases, and 2 bases lay outside the gene matches. The CDR3 has 13 amino acids. This sample's time point: newly diagnosed GD, antithyroid drugs for less than 3 months. Generation of the TCR library employed RNA extracted from PBMCs. A volume of about 9 milliliters of peripheral blood was collected in EDTA tubes. HTBI primers from iRepertoire and Arm-PCR of CDR3 regions yielded the TCR beta libraries. TCRdb passed the multiplex PCR reads through MiXCR, listing each CDR3 protein once. The profile shows roughly 530,000 distinct CDR3 sequences, about 16% of them singletons. General study results and limits: Favored gene segments in persistent disease were TRBV28, TRBJ1-2 and TRBJ2-5.

This sample also belongs to another study, concerning T cells in Graves' hyperthyroidism and ophthalmopathy. This second study says: During a first-round RT-PCR of the TCR CDR3, the HTBI primer set was used.

This chain joins TRBV12-3 or TRBV12-4 and TRBJ1-2; 9 nucleotides agree with TRBD1. This clonotype was sampled from a middle-aged woman with Graves disease. The starting material was peripheral blood mononuclear cells (PBMCs), obtained at new diagnosis, from a patient treated with antithyroid drugs. CDR3: CASSLTGGPGYTF. CDR3 nucleotides: TGTGCCAGCAGTTTAACAGGGGGCCCTGGCTACACCTTC.